In this sample, the clone carrying this TCR beta chain turned up many times. V lost 8 bases and J lost 0, with 8 bases in between. The CDR3 covers 13 residues. This record comes from a study of HIV-infected patients and healthy controls. MiXCR was run by TCRdb on the 5' RACE reads, yielding one entry per CDR3 protein. The sample lists 55,000 to 70,000 distinct CDR3 sequences, 15% to 20% occurring once. The chain carries TRBV12-3 or TRBV12-4 and TRBJ2-1, with D unclear. The TCR was taken from a human donor in good health. Sequenced material: CD4+ T cells from blood. CDR3 residues: CASGSSSYNEQFF. The CDR3, as DNA: TGTGCCAGCGGCTCCAGCTCCTACAATGAGCAGTTCTTC.